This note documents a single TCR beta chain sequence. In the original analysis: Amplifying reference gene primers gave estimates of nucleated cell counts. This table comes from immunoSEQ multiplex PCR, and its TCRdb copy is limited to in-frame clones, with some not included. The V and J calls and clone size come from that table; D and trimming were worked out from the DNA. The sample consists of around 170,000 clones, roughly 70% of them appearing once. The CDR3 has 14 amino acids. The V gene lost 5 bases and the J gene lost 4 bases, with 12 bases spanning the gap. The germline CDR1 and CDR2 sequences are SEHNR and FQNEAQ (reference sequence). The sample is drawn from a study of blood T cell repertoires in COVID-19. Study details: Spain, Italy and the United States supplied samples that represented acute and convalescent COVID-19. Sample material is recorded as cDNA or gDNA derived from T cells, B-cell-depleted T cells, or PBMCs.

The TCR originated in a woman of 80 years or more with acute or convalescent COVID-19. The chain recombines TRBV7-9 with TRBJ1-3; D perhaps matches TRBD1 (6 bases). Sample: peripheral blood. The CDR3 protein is CASSLSTGGNTIYF. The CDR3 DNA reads TGTGCCAGCAGCCTAAGCACAGGGGGAAACACCATATATTTT. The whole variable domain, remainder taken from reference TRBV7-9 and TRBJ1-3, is DTGVSQNPRHKITKRGQNVTFRCDPISEHNRLYWYRQTLGQGPEFLTYFQNEAQLEKSRLLSDRFSAERPKGSFSTLEIQRTEQGDSAMYLCASSLSTGGNTIYFGEGSWLTVV.